This T cell receptor (beta chain) was sequenced for a study of blood T cell repertoires in COVID-19. About the research overall: T cells, B-cell-depleted T cells, or PBMCs provided the cDNA or gDNA that served as material.

Repertoires were generated with immunoSEQ multiplex PCR, while TCRdb's copy carries only in-frame clones and drops some. The table has more than 200,000 clones, 84% seen once. Trimming pared 5 bases from V and 8 bases from J, leaving 22 bases between. The CDR3 has 17 amino acids. Germline V gives CDR1 LNHDA, CDR2 SQIVND (reference sequence). Everyone who took part was 18 to 89 years old, and they came from 24 US areas. Sequenced: PBMCs or T cells enriched from blood (not recorded which). The rearrangement uses TRBV19 and TRBJ1-6, with D perhaps TRBD1 (5 bases). The source of this sequence is a man aged 55-75 years who had recovered from COVID-19. The CDR3 loop is CASSSTTDLRMDSPLHF. CDR3 bases: TGTGCCAGTAGTTCAACGACAGACCTAAGGATGGATTCACCCCTCCACTTT.